The source of this T cell receptor (beta chain) is a study of T cell responses to AZD1222 COVID-19 vaccine. Study-wide findings and caveats: Of the AZD1222 recipients, only 5 to 7 were seropositive at baseline. There were vaccine-associated CD4 TCRs across spike, dominant at 160-218 and 743-854.

Concerning this clone itself: Its antigen is unknown.

Some clones are missing from TCRdb's copy, which holds only in-frame ones; the method was immunoSEQ multiplex PCR. Of more than 150,000 clones listed, roughly 94% are singletons. This CDR3 is 16 amino acids long. The germline gives CDR1 ENHRY, CDR2 SYGVKD. V gave up 5 bases and J gave up 8 bases; unmatched junction bases: 17. V usage is TRBV10-3 and J usage is TRBJ1-2; 7 bases match TRBD1. The material was peripheral blood, obtained on day 0 of AZD1222 vaccination. The clonotype comes from an adult in good health. The CDR3 loop reads CAISQVPTGAHVGYTF. The CDR3 DNA sequence: TGTGCCATCAGTCAAGTCCCCACAGGGGCGCATGTCGGCTACACCTTC.